These 23 T cell receptor beta chains originate from one sample sequenced in a study of blood T cell repertoires in COVID-19. Some clones are missing from TCRdb's copy, which holds only in-frame ones; the method was immunoSEQ multiplex PCR. This sample has 200,000 to 250,000 clones, with more than 80% found just once. The material sequenced was PBMCs or T cells enriched from blood (not recorded which). The receptors shown here come from a woman aged 18-29 years in a cohort exposed to, infected with or recovered from COVID-19 (not recorded which).

The V call is TRBV7-9, the J call TRBJ2-1; D ambiguous. The CDR3 covers 13 residues. The V end was cut by 1 base, the J end by 7 bases, with 8 bases between. From germline, CDR1 is SEHNR and CDR2 FQNEAQ (reference sequence). Written as DNA, the CDR3 is TGTGCCAGCAGCTTAGATTTACTTAATGAGCAGTTCTTC. Translation gives CASSLDLLNEQFF.

The chain employs TRBV18 and TRBJ2-1; 9 positions match TRBD1. The CDR3 loop spans 15 amino acids. Germline V gene lookup returns CDR1 KGHSH and CDR2 LQKENI. Unmatched junction bases numbered 3, after V lost 4 bases and J lost 2 bases. DNA for the CDR3: TGTGCCAGCTCACTAGGACAGGGGCCCTACAATGAGCAGTTCTTC. It codes for CASSLGQGPYNEQFF.

The V gene is TRBV27, the J gene TRBJ1-5; D perhaps matches TRBD1 (6 bases). The CDR3 contains 14 residues. V lost 5 bases, J lost 10 bases, and 18 bases lay in between. CDR1 is MNHEY and CDR2 is SMNVEV in the germline V gene (reference sequence). The CDR3 DNA reads TGTGCCAGCAGTCCTCGGGTCCAAGGGGGACCCCAGCATTTT. Its translation: CASSPRVQGGPQHF.

This chain's CDR3 is CASSFSPGGYGYTF. The CDR3 DNA reads as TGTGCCAGCAGTTTTTCTCCAGGGGGCTATGGCTACACCTTC. The chain carries TRBV28 and TRBJ1-2, with 7 nucleotides matching TRBD1. The ends lost 3 bases at V and 4 bases at J; junction bases unmatched: 5. This CDR3 region has 14 residues. The germline V gene encodes CDR1 MDHEN and CDR2 SYDVKM.

The chain recombines TRBV18 with TRBJ2-2; 7 nucleotides align to TRBD2. The germline V gene has CDR1 KGHSH and CDR2 LQKENI. Trimming cost V 2 bases and J 3 bases; bases outside gene matches: 0. The CDR3 loop spans 14 amino acids. The CDR3 protein is CASSPGRDTGELFF. Here the CDR3 DNA reads TGTGCCAGCTCACCAGGGAGGGACACCGGGGAGCTGTTTTTT.

The rearrangement uses TRBV28 and TRBJ1-3, with D maybe TRBD1 (6 bases). Per germline, CDR1 MDHEN and CDR2 SYDVKM. The CDR3 sequence is 14 residues long. Trimming took off 4 bases at V and 0 bases at J, with 7 bases between the two ends. The CDR3 sequence: CASSSDSSGNTIYF. CDR3 coding DNA: TGTGCCAGCAGTTCGGACAGCTCTGGAAACACCATATATTTT.

This sequence joins TRBV5-1 and TRBJ1-3; TRBD1 matches 8 bases. Per the germline V gene, CDR1 is SGHRS and CDR2 is YFSETQ. CDR3 length equals 16 residues. V was pared by 2 bases and J by 4 bases, with 8 bases of the junction left unmatched. The chain's CDR3 is CASSFGETGAGNTIYF. The CDR3 coding sequence is TGCGCCAGCAGCTTTGGAGAGACAGGGGCAGGAAACACCATATATTTT.

In this sample, this clone turned up once. The chain couples TRBV5-1 to TRBJ1-4; TRBD1 agrees at 9 bases. The CDR3 loop spans 13 amino acids. The germline gives CDR1 SGHRS, CDR2 YFSETQ. J gave up 7 bases and V 4 bases, and 2 bases lay outside the gene matches. The CDR3 DNA is TGCGCCAGCAGCCGGGACAGGGTTGAAAAACTGTTTTTT. It encodes CASSRDRVEKLFF.

The chain uses TRBV5-4 and TRBJ2-3, with TRBD2 matching 10 bases. V trimming: 4 bases; J trimming: 6 bases; junction bases outside the gene matches: 8. The CDR3 is 15 residues long. Per germline, CDR1 SGHNT and CDR2 YYREEE (reference sequence). CDR3 DNA: TGTGCCAGCAGCCTCCCGGGACTAGCGACGGATACGCAGTATTTT. It translates to CASSLPGLATDTQYF.

The chain links TRBV24-1 to TRBJ1-5; D possibly corresponds to TRBD1 (6 bases). V was cut by 5 bases and J by 7 bases, with 14 bases left in between. CDR1 and CDR2 (germline): KGHDR, SFDVKD. The CDR3 has 14 amino acids. The CDR3 spells CATSGGTLGQPQHF. In DNA, the CDR3 is TGTGCCACCAGTGGAGGGACATTAGGACAGCCCCAGCATTTT.

This clone was found once. The chain has TRBV9 and TRBJ2-2; 9 bases agree with TRBD2. V lost 0 bases and J lost 7; bases outside the gene matches: 7. The CDR3 extends over 16 amino acids. Germline V gives CDR1 SGDLS, CDR2 YYNGEE. The CDR3 region is CASSVGLAGDNGELFF. In DNA form, the CDR3 reads TGTGCCAGCAGCGTAGGATTAGCGGGAGATAACGGGGAGCTGTTTTTT. Based on the CDR3 plus reference TRBV9 and TRBJ2-2, the full variable domain is DSGVTQTPKHLITATGQRVTLRCSPRSGDLSVYWYQQSLDQGLQFLIQYYNGEERAKGNILERFSAQQFPDLHSELNLSSLELGDSALYFCASSVGLAGDNGELFFGEGSRLTVL.

V usage is TRBV11-3 and J usage is TRBJ1-4, with D unresolved. Between the trimmed V and J ends, which lost 0 bases and 5 bases, there was a span of 16 bases. CDR1 is SGHNT, CDR2 YENEEA, per germline. CDR3 length: 17 amino acids. CDR3 sequence (DNA): TGTGCCAGCAGCTTAGAGACCTTAGGAACGGGAAATGAAAAACTGTTTTTT. It encodes CASSLETLGTGNEKLFF.

The chain uses TRBV11-2 and TRBJ1-3; TRBD1 matches at 11 bases. The junction had 28 bases not matched to a gene; V was cut back by 6 bases and J by 0 bases. Germline loops: CDR1 SGHAT, CDR2 FQNNGV. The CDR3 has 24 residues. The CDR3 DNA reads TGTGCCAGCAGTTTTGACGAGACTGATTGGACAGGGGGCGGATTTAGGAGCTCTGGAAACACCATATATTTT. Protein: CASSFDETDWTGGGFRSSGNTIYF.

This chain links TRBV24-1 with TRBJ1-1; 7 bases align to TRBD1. Germline lookup yields CDR1 KGHDR and CDR2 SFDVKD. The CDR3 covers 13 residues. V was clipped by 7 bases and J by 2 bases; unmatched bases: 3. The CDR3 DNA sequence: TGTGCCACCAGCCGGGACAGTAACACTGAAGCTTTCTTT. Residues: CATSRDSNTEAFF.

This chain joins TRBV24-1 and TRBJ2-7, with D perhaps matching TRBD2 (6 bases). CDR3 length: 14 residues. Germline V gives CDR1 KGHDR, CDR2 SFDVKD. With 3 bases removed from V and 7 bases from J, the gap between germline ends came to 15 bases. The CDR3: CATSDPVGTGEQYF. The CDR3 DNA sequence: TGTGCCACCAGTGATCCCGTGGGGACTGGGGAGCAGTACTTC.

V is TRBV22-1 and J is TRBJ2-2; the table names TRBD1, a call not compared with the DNA. TRBV22-1 is a recognized pseudogene. CDR3 size: 14 residues. DNA of the CDR3: TGTCCTGGGAGCTACACGCACAGAAACGGGGAGCTGTTTTTT. Translation gives CPGSYTHRNGELFF.

The chain joins TRBV28 to TRBJ1-4, with TRBD1 as a possible D gene (6 bases). This CDR3 is 13 amino acids long. Germline assignment: CDR1 MDHEN and CDR2 SYDVKM. Trimming left V 8 bases short and J 6 bases short, with 13 bases between. CDR3 nucleotide sequence: TGTGCCAGCCGGAGGCCAGGGGATGAAAAACTGTTTTTT. Protein sequence: CASRRPGDEKLFF.

This chain connects TRBV10-3 to TRBJ1-6, with TRBD1 matching over 8 bases. Trimming took 7 bases from V and 8 from J; bases not matched to a gene: 7. The length of the CDR3 is 14 residues. From germline, CDR1 is ENHRY and CDR2 SYGVKD. The DNA of the CDR3 is TGTGCCATCAAACCGACAGGGGAGGATTCACCCCTCCACTTT. Its protein product is CAIKPTGEDSPLHF.

The CDR3 DNA follows: TGCGCCAGCAGCGTTCGTCGCGGAAATTCACCCCTCCACTTT. Protein product: CASSVRRGNSPLHF. The J gene is TRBJ1-6, the V gene TRBV5-1; no clear D gene. V was clipped by 4 bases and J by 7 bases, with 12 bases between them. The CDR3 runs to 14 residues. CDR1 and CDR2 (germline): SGHRS, YFSETQ.

This clone was observed once. The chain recombines TRBV9 with TRBJ1-1; no reliable D call. The CDR3 has 13 residues. The germline CDR1 and CDR2 sequences are SGDLS and YYNGEE. The V end was cut by 4 bases, the J end by 2 bases, with 9 bases between. CDR3 protein: CASSLRLNTEAFF. The CDR3 DNA is TGTGCCAGCAGCCTGAGGCTTAACACTGAAGCTTTCTTT.

The V and J genes are TRBV28 and TRBJ1-2, with D possibly matching TRBD1 (6 bases). The CDR3 has 14 amino acids. CDR1 is MDHEN, CDR2 SYDVKM, per germline. Trimming took 5 bases from V and 6 from J, leaving 16 bases between them. The CDR3 sequence: CASSPTGLRDGYTF. The CDR3 DNA is TGTGCCAGCAGTCCTACAGGGTTGAGGGATGGCTACACCTTC.

CDR3 sequence reads: CASSLDPSGGIDNEQFF. The DNA for the CDR3 is TGTGCCAGCAGCCTGGACCCTAGCGGGGGCATAGACAATGAGCAGTTCTTC. The J gene is TRBJ2-1, the V gene TRBV7-3; 10 positions agree with TRBD2. J was trimmed by 5 bases and V by 5 bases; bases with no gene match: 12. CDR3 length equals 17 residues. Germline V lookup: CDR1 SGHTA, CDR2 FQGTGA.

This chain uses TRBV12-5 with TRBJ1-5; the D gene is possibly TRBD1 (5 bases). The CDR3 sequence is 19 residues long. The germline V gene encodes CDR1 LGHNT and CDR2 FRNRAP. The V and J ends lost 3 bases and 1 base respectively, with 22 bases between them. The CDR3 spells CASGFYVYSTGGSNQPQHF. The CDR3 DNA reads as TGTGCTAGTGGTTTTTATGTCTATTCAACGGGGGGAAGCAATCAGCCCCAGCATTTT.